This T cell receptor beta chain derives from a study of T cell responses to AZD1222 COVID-19 vaccine. The germline gives CDR1 LNHNV, CDR2 YYDKDF (reference sequence). Trimming at V came to 1 base and at J to 3 bases, leaving 9 bases not matched to a gene. This CDR3 region has 16 residues. TCRdb's table, derived via immunoSEQ multiplex PCR, lists solely in-frame clones and lacks some. The profile shows 110,000 to 150,000 clones, 75% to 90% of them singletons. Sequencing was performed on peripheral blood, taken on day 0 of AZD1222 vaccination. This receptor was obtained from an adult in good health. The chain recombines TRBV15 with TRBJ2-7; the match to TRBD1 covers 7 bases. CDR3 in amino acids: CATSRGVGQINYEQYF. In DNA, the CDR3 is TGTGCCACCAGCAGAGGTGTGGGACAGATAAACTACGAGCAGTACTTC.